The TCR beta chain described here comes from a study of T-cell memory formation after mild COVID-19. V was pared by 4 bases and J by 4 bases, with 14 bases between. CDR3 size: 14 residues. Germline CDR1 reads SGHRS; CDR2 reads YFSETQ. Findings and caveats of the study: Clones that contracted from day 15 to 85 were balanced CD4/CD8, while later expanders leaned CD4+. Contracting CD4+ clones lay largely in CM and EM, with CD8+ ones residing in EMRA. In pre-infection memory, a portion of responding clones appeared, which suggested that cross-reactive memory joined.

A 5'RACE reaction primed in the constant segment made cDNA libraries of TCR alpha and TCR beta, and these carried sample barcodes and UMIs. Each CDR3 protein is one row after TCRdb ran MiXCR on the 5' RACE reads. The repertoire holds around 250,000 distinct CDR3 sequences, just over 15% seen once, with less than 2.5% in the top ten. This clonotype came up a few times. As yet, its antigen is unknown. V gene TRBV5-1 combines with J gene TRBJ1-1; TRBD1 might be the D (6 bases). The clonotype comes from an adult woman who had mild COVID-19 (a few samples of this study predate the infection). Cell type and time point are not known. Sequencing input: PBMCs or a T cell subset sorted from them (not recorded which). The CDR3 is CASSEEGVGTEAFF. In nucleotides, the CDR3 is TGCGCCAGCAGCGAGGAGGGGGTCGGCACTGAAGCTTTCTTT.